One and the same sample provided the 3 T cell receptor beta chains below, sequenced in a study of blood T cell repertoires in COVID-19. Clones were sequenced by immunoSEQ multiplex PCR, and TCRdb holds only the in-frame ones, with some missing. The sample yields roughly 330,000 clones, 70% to 90% seen once. The specimen was peripheral blood. These TCRs come from a man aged 18 to 35 who had recovered from COVID-19.

This clone was seen only once. The chain couples TRBV19 to TRBJ1-5; D is perhaps TRBD1 (5 bases). This CDR3 has 15 residues. Per germline, CDR1 LNHDA and CDR2 SQIVND (reference sequence). V gave up 6 bases and J gave up 2 bases, with 14 bases separating them. The CDR3 reads CASRSGSGGNQPQHF. For the CDR3, the DNA is TGTGCCAGTAGGAGTGGTTCGGGGGGCAATCAGCCCCAGCATTTT.

This clone has a single count. This rearrangement joins TRBV18 to TRBJ2-7; D is undetermined. Germline CDR1 is KGHSH and CDR2 is LQKENI. V dropped 6 bases and J dropped 6 bases, with 12 bases sitting between them. The CDR3 is made up of 12 amino acids. The CDR3 coding sequence is TGTGCCAGCTCGCCTGACATCGGCGAGCAGTACTTC. The encoded protein is CASSPDIGEQYF.

The V and J genes are TRBV19 and TRBJ2-7; a possible D gene is TRBD1 (6 bases). The germline V and J ends were trimmed by 4 bases and 2 bases, with 12 bases remaining between them. The CDR3 has 14 amino acids. The germline V gene encodes CDR1 LNHDA and CDR2 SQIVND (reference sequence). CDR3 in amino acids: CASSTQGGAYEQYF. The CDR3 coding sequence is TGTGCCAGTAGTACACAGGGTGGGGCCTACGAGCAGTACTTC. Supplemented by reference TRBV19 and TRBJ2-7, the full variable domain reads DGGITQSPKYLFRKEGQNVTLSCEQNLNHDAMYWYRQDPGQGLRLIYYSQIVNDFQKGDIAEGYSVSREKKESFPLTVTSAQKNPTAFYLCASSTQGGAYEQYFGPGTRLTVT.